This T cell receptor (beta chain) was found in a study of blood T cell repertoires in COVID-19. Overall study: The analysed material was cDNA or gDNA that came from T cells, B-cell-depleted T cells, or PBMCs.

V was cut by 2 bases and J by 1 base, with 12 bases left in between. The germline V gene has CDR1 MNHNS and CDR2 SASEGT. The CDR3 is 16 residues long. In the source study's methods: Nucleated cell counts were estimated from reference gene primer amplification. Sequenced by immunoSEQ multiplex PCR; TCRdb stores in-frame clones only, minus some. V and J calls and clone size come straight from that table; D and trimming were deduced from the DNA. The profile shows approximately 220,000 clones, under 90% of them singletons. Sequencing input: peripheral blood. This TCR derives from a woman aged 55-70 years who had recovered from COVID-19. V usage is TRBV6-1 and J usage is TRBJ1-5; D is undetermined. CDR3 coding DNA: TGTGCCAGCAGTGAATGGTGGGCCGAAAGCAATCAGCCCCAGCATTTT. It yields the protein CASSEWWAESNQPQHF.